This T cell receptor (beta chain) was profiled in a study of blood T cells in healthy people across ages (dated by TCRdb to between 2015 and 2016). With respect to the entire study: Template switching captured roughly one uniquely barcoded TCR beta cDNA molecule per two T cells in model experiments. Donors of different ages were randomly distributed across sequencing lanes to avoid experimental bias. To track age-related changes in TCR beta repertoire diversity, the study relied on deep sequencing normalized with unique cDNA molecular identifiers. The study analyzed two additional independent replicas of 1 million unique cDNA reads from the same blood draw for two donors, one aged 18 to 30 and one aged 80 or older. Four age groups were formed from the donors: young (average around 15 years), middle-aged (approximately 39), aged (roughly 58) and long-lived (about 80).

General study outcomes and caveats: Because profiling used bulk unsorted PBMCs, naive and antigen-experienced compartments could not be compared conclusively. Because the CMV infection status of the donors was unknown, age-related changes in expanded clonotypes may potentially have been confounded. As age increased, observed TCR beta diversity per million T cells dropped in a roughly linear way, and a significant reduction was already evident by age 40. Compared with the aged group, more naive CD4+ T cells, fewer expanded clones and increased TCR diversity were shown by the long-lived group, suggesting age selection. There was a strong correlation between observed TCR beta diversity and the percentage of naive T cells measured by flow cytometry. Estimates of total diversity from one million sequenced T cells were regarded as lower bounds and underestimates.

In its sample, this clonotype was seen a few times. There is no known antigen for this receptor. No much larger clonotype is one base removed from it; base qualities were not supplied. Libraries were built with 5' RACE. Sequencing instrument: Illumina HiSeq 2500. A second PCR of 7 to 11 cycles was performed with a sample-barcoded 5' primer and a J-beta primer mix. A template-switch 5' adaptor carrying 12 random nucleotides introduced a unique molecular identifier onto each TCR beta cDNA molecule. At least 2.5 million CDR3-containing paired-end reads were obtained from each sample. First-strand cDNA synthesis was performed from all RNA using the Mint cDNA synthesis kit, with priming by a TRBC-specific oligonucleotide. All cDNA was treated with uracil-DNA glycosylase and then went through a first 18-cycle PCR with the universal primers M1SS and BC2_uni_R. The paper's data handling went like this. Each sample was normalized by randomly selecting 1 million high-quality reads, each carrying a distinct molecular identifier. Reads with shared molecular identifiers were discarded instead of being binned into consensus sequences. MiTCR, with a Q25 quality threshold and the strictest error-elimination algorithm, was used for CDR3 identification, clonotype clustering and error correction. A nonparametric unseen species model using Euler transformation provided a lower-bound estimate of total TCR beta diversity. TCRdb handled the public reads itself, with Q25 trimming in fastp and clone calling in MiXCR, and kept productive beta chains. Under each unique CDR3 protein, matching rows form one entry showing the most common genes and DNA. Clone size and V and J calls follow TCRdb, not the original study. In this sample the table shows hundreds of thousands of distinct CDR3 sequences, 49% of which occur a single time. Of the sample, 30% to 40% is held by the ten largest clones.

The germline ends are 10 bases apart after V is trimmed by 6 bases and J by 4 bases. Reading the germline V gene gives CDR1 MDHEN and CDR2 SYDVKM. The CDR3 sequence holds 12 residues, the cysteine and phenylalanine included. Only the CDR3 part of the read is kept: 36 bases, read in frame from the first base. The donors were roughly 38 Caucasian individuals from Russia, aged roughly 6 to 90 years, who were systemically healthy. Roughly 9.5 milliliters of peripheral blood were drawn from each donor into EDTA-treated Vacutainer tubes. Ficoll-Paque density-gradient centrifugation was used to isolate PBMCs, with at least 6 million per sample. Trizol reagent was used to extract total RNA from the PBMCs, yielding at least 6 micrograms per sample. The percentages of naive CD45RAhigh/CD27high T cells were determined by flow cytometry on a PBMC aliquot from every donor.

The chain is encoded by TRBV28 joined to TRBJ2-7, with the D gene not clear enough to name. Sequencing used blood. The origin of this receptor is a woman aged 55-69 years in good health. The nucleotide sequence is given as TGTGCCAGCAGAGAAAACAGTTACGAGCAGTACTTC. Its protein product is CASRENSYEQYF.